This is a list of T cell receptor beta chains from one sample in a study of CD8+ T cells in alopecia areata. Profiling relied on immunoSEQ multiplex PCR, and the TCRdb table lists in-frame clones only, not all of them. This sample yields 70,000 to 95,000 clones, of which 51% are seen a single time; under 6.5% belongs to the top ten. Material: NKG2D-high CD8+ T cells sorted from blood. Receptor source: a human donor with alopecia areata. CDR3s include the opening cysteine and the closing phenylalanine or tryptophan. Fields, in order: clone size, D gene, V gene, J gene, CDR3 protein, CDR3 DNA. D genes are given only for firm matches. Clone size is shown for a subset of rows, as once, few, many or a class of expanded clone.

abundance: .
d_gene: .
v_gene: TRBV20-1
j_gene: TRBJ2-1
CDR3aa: CSARVNEQFF
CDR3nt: TGCAGTGCTAGAGTCAATGAGCAGTTCTTC

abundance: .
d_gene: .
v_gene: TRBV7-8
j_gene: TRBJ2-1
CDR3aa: CASSLGPEQFF
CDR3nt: TGTGCCAGCAGTCTAGGGCCTGAGCAGTTCTTC

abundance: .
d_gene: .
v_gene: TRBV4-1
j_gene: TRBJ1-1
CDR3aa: CASSQDATGFPTNTEAFF
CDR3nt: TGCGCCAGCAGCCAAGATGCAACTGGGTTTCCTACGAACACTGAAGCTTTCTTT

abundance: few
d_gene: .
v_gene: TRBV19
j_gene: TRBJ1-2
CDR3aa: CASSPGGGYGYTF
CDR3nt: TGTGCCAGTAGCCCCGGGGGAGGCTATGGCTACACCTTC

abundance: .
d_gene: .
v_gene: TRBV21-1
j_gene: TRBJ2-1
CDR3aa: CASSKPRGGLELGEQFF
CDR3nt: TGTGCCAGCAGCAAACCTCGGGGGGGACTCGAGTTAGGTGAGCAGTTCTTC

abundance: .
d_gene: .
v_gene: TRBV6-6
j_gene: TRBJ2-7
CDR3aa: CASSPQGNHEQYF
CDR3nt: TGTGCCAGCAGCCCACAGGGTAACCACGAGCAGTACTTC

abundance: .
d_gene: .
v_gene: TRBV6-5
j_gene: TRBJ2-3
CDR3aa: CASSYGGLFTDTQYF
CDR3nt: TGTGCCAGCAGTTACGGCGGTCTTTTCACAGATACGCAGTATTTT

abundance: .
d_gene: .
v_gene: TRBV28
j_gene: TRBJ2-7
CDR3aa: CASSDFSYEQYF
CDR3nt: TGTGCCAGCAGTGATTTCTCCTACGAGCAGTACTTC

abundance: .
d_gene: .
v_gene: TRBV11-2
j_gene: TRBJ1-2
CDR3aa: CASSPGPIGYTF
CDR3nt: TGTGCCAGCAGCCCGGGACCAATTGGCTACACCTTC

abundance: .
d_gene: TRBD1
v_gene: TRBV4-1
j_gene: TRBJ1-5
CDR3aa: CASSQATGRNQPQHF
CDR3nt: TGCGCCAGCAGCCAAGCGACAGGGCGCAATCAGCCCCAGCATTTT

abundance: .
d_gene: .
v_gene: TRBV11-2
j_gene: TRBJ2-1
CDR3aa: CASSPPPVNEQFF
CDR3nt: TGTGCCAGCAGCCCCCCCCCTGTAAATGAGCAGTTCTTC

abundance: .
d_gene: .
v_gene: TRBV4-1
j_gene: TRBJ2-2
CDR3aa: CASTDLNTGELFF
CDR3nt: TGCGCCAGCACGGATTTGAACACCGGGGAGCTGTTTTTT

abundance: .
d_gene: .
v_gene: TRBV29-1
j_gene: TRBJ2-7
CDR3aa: CSVDLGSSYEQYF
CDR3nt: TGCAGCGTTGACTTAGGGAGCTCCTACGAGCAGTACTTC

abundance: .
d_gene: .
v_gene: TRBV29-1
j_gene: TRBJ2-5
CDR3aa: CSVEVLANQETQYF
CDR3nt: TGCAGCGTTGAGGTTCTAGCAAATCAAGAGACCCAGTACTTC

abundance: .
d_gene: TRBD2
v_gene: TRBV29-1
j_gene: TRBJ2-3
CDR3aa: CSVEELAGGQNTQYF
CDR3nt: TGCAGCGTTGAAGAACTAGCGGGAGGGCAAAATACGCAGTATTTT